This TCR beta chain comes out of a study of T cells in Graves' hyperthyroidism and ophthalmopathy. This clonotype was counted at least ten times. Per germline, CDR1 DFQATT and CDR2 SNEGSKA (reference sequence). Between the trimmed V and J ends, which lost 2 bases and 6 bases, there was a span of 5 bases. The CDR3 runs to 10 residues. Template material for amplifying TCR beta CDR3 regions consisted of RNA transcripts. HTBI primers were employed in a first-round RT-PCR of the TCR CDR3. TCRdb used MiXCR to reprocess the multiplex PCR reads, holding one entry per CDR3 protein. The sample has hundreds of thousands of distinct CDR3 sequences; 13% are singletons.

The V call is TRBV20-1, the J call TRBJ2-7; D not resolved. The clonotype originates from a woman aged 18-35 years with Graves' hyperthyroidism. Source material: blood. The CDR3 DNA reads TGCAGTGCTAGATATGGCGAGCAGTACTTC. This encodes CSARYGEQYF.